This T cell receptor (beta chain) was documented in a study of identical twins. Study-wide points: Twin sharing of out-of-frame TCR alpha was underestimated by models in monozygotic pairs.

TCRdb recomputed calls from the 5' RACE reads with MiXCR, one row per CDR3 protein. Of about 240,000 distinct CDR3 sequences in the sample, roughly a tenth are singletons; the top ten hold roughly 10%. This clonotype has a handful of counts. Its antigen is as yet unknown. Trimming took off 6 bases at V and 0 bases at J, with 15 bases between the two ends. This CDR3 has 17 amino acids. This TCR was sampled from a man aged 50-59 years in good health. Source material: memory T cells sorted from blood. V and J are TRBV12-3 or TRBV12-4 and TRBJ2-6; no clear D. The CDR3 here is CASSRPQLHSGANVLTF. DNA for the CDR3: TGTGCCAGCAGCCGCCCCCAACTCCACTCTGGGGCCAACGTCCTGACTTTC.